This passage covers 25 T cell receptor beta chains from one sample sequenced in a study of cytomegalovirus exposure and HLA in healthy donors. A multiplex PCR was run with 60 Vbeta primers and 13 Jbeta primers. The method was immunoSEQ multiplex PCR; TCRdb's version includes in-frame clones alone and lacks a portion of them. The sample contains around 140,000 clones, 77% of which appear only once. The sample comprised PBMCs. All receptors come from a woman aged 40-49 years in good health and CMV-seronegative.

V is TRBV6-5 and J is TRBJ1-1; TRBD1 aligns across 9 bases. The junction had 12 bases not matched to a gene; V was cut back by 7 bases and J by 12 bases. Germline CDR1 MNHEY, CDR2 SVGAGI. This CDR3 contains 13 residues. The CDR3 DNA reads TGTGCCAGCACTATGGGACAGGGTGGATGGACTTTCTTT. Residues: CASTMGQGGWTFF.

The chain employs TRBV7-7 and TRBJ2-5; maybe TRBD1 (6 bases). Germline assignment: CDR1 SSHAT and CDR2 FNYEAQ (reference sequence). V lost 5 bases to trimming and J lost 3 bases, with 19 bases between them. The CDR3 sequence is 16 residues long. The chain's CDR3 is CASSAEVGGWEETQYF. For the CDR3, the DNA is TGTGCCAGCAGCGCGGAGGTTGGGGGCTGGGAAGAGACCCAGTACTTC. The entire variable domain, with the rest obtained from reference TRBV7-7 and TRBJ2-5, is as follows: GAGVSQSPRYKVTKRGQDVTLRCDPISSHATLYWYQQALGQGPEFLTYFNYEAQPDKSGLPSDRFSAERPEGSISTLTIQRTEQRDSAMYRCASSAEVGGWEETQYFGPGTRLLVL.

The V and J genes are TRBV5-4 and TRBJ2-5, with TRBD2 matching over 8 bases. The CDR3 loop spans 15 amino acids. J was trimmed by 3 bases and V by 0 bases; bases with no gene match: 4. Germline V gene lookup returns CDR1 SGHNT and CDR2 YYREEE (reference sequence). The CDR3 region has the DNA TGTGCCAGCAGCTTGGGGGGCGGGGGGAAAGAGACCCAGTACTTC. This gives the protein CASSLGGGGKETQYF.

J is TRBJ1-1 and V is TRBV12-1. TRBV12-1 constitutes a pseudogene. CDR3 length: 15 amino acids. CDR3 nucleotides: TGTGCCAAATCGGGCGGGGGAAACAGGGACACTGAAGCTTTCTTT. Translated: CAKSGGGNRDTEAFF.

The chain recombines TRBV5-1 with TRBJ2-7; D may be TRBD2 (6 bases). The V end lost 3 bases, the J end lost 7 bases, and 17 bases lay between the germline ends. The CDR3 runs 14 residues. CDR1 and CDR2 from the germline V gene are SGHRS and YFSETQ. The CDR3 protein is CASSSVPWGEEQYF. DNA for the CDR3: TGCGCCAGCAGCTCCGTCCCTTGGGGGGAGGAGCAGTACTTC. The full variable domain, rest sourced from reference TRBV5-1 and TRBJ2-7, is KAGVTQTPRYLIKTRGQQVTLSCSPISGHRSVSWYQQTPGQGLQFLFEYFSETQRNKGNFPGRFSGRQFSNSRSEMNVSTLELGDSALYLCASSSVPWGEEQYFGPGTRLTVT.

The rearrangement uses TRBV6-1 and TRBJ1-1; D is possibly TRBD1 (6 bases). The CDR3 covers 13 residues. Germline V lookup: CDR1 MNHNS, CDR2 SASEGT. V lost 8 bases to trimming and J lost 3 bases, with 13 bases between them. CDR3 loop: CASSPRTDTEAFF. For the CDR3, the DNA is TGTGCCAGCTCCCCCAGGACAGACACTGAAGCTTTCTTT.

This clone was detected once. The gene calls are TRBV19 and TRBJ1-5; D gene ambiguous. CDR1 LNHDA and CDR2 SQIVND come from the germline V gene (reference sequence). There are 15 residues in the CDR3. The ends were cut back, 3 bases at V and 1 base at J, with 10 bases in the middle. CDR3 DNA: TGTGCCAGTAGTATTAACAGACTAAGCAATCAGCCCCAGCATTTT. Translating it yields CASSINRLSNQPQHF.

The chain couples TRBV11-3 to TRBJ2-1; 8 nucleotides match TRBD1. Germline V gene sequence: CDR1 SGHNT, CDR2 YENEEA. V shed 6 bases, J shed 7 bases, and the junction held 23 bases outside the gene matches. This CDR3 is 19 amino acids long. The CDR3 DNA reads TGTGCCAGCAGTGCCCGGGACAGGCCCACGTTCCCAGGATCTAATGAGCAGTTCTTC. This codes for CASSARDRPTFPGSNEQFF. The full variable domain, rest sourced from reference TRBV11-3 and TRBJ2-1, is EAGVVQSPRYKIIEKKQPVAFWCNPISGHNTLYWYLQNLGQGPELLIRYENEEAVDDSQLPKDRFSAERLKGVDSTLKIQPAELGDSAVYLCASSARDRPTFPGSNEQFFGPGTRLTVL.

V is TRBV7-6 and J is TRBJ1-4, with 7 bases fitting TRBD1. V trimming: 3 bases; J trimming: 8 bases; junction bases outside the gene matches: 12. Germline lookup yields CDR1 SGHVS and CDR2 FNYEAQ. The CDR3 runs to 16 residues. This CDR3 reads CASSFAGGGVEEKLFF. The CDR3 coding sequence is TGTGCCAGCAGCTTCGCGGGAGGGGGCGTTGAGGAAAAACTGTTTTTT.

The CDR3 spells CASGLALRVLYNEQFF. CDR3 DNA sequence: TGTGCTAGTGGTTTGGCCCTCCGGGTCTTATACAATGAGCAGTTCTTC. J is TRBJ2-1 and V is TRBV12-5; unclear D gene. Per germline, CDR1 LGHNT and CDR2 FRNRAP. There are 16 residues in the CDR3. The V end was cut by 1 base, the J end by 4 bases, with 14 bases between.

The chain uses TRBV27 and TRBJ2-7; D unresolved. CDR3 size: 11 residues. V lost 5 bases and J lost 1, with 3 bases in between. In germline, CDR1 is MNHEY, CDR2 SMNVEV (reference sequence). CDR3 region: CASSLSYEQYF. CDR3 nucleotide sequence: TGTGCCAGCAGTCTTTCCTACGAGCAGTACTTC.

The chain links TRBV6-4 to TRBJ2-3; 11 bases align to TRBD2. The germline CDR1 and CDR2 sequences are MRHNA and SNTAGT. The CDR3 is 16 residues long. With 0 bases clipped from V and 2 bases from J, the junction kept 1 base outside the gene matches. The CDR3 bases are TGTGCCAGCAGTGACTCTAGCGGGGGGGCCACAGATACGCAGTATTTT. Translating it yields CASSDSSGGATDTQYF.

The V and J genes are TRBV6-5 and TRBJ1-4; 7 nucleotides agree with TRBD1. Germline assignment: CDR1 MNHEY and CDR2 SVGAGI. The length of the CDR3 is 16 residues. J lost 3 bases, V lost 2 bases, and 6 bases had no gene match. CDR3 protein: CASSYTERGPNEKLFF. The CDR3 coding sequence is TGTGCCAGCAGTTACACTGAAAGGGGGCCTAATGAAAAACTGTTTTTT.

This chain joins TRBV27 and TRBJ2-7, with TRBD2 matching over 8 bases. CDR1 MNHEY and CDR2 SMNVEV come from the germline V gene (reference sequence). Trimming took 3 bases from V and 2 from J; bases not matched to a gene: 9. The CDR3 is 16 amino acids. CDR3 sequence (DNA): TGTGCCAGCAGTTTGGTTGGCGGGGGGTATACCTACGAGCAGTACTTC. It specifies CASSLVGGGYTYEQYF.

The chain recombines TRBV27 with TRBJ1-6, with D maybe TRBD1 (6 bases). The V end was cut by 3 bases, the J end by 7 bases, with 13 bases between. There are 15 residues in the CDR3. The germline CDR1 and CDR2 sequences are MNHEY and SMNVEV (reference sequence). This CDR3 reads CASSFLAGANSPLHF. CDR3 sequence (DNA): TGTGCCAGCAGTTTCCTCGCGGGGGCAAATTCACCCCTCCACTTT.

This chain connects TRBV28 to TRBJ1-5; perhaps TRBD1 as D (5 bases). CDR1 is MDHEN, CDR2 SYDVKM, per germline. The CDR3 consists of 15 residues. The V end lost 5 bases, the J end lost 0 bases, and 11 bases lay between the germline ends. The CDR3 here is CASSIRQYSNQPQHF. Here the CDR3 DNA reads TGTGCCAGCAGTATTAGACAGTATAGCAATCAGCCCCAGCATTTT.

The chain is built from TRBV5-4 and TRBJ1-5; possibly TRBD1 for D (6 bases). V lost 2 bases, J lost 3 bases, and 15 bases lay in between. In germline, CDR1 is SGHNT, CDR2 YYREEE (reference sequence). The CDR3 is made up of 16 amino acids. CDR3 coding DNA: TGTGCCAGCAGCTTCGGGGGGGGGCTGGCCAATCAGCCCCAGCATTTT. It translates to CASSFGGGLANQPQHF.

The rearrangement joins TRBV4-2 to TRBJ1-2, with unresolved D. CDR3 length equals 13 residues. Germline CDR1 is LGHNA and CDR2 is YNFKEQ. The V end was cut by 0 bases, the J end by 5 bases, with 7 bases between. The CDR3 reads CASSQDSEYGYTF. Here the CDR3 DNA reads TGTGCCAGCAGCCAAGATTCAGAATATGGCTACACCTTC.

The genes are TRBV4-1 and TRBJ1-5, with a weak D call TRBD1 (6 bases). Germline V gives CDR1 MGHRA, CDR2 YSYEKL. The CDR3 consists of 16 residues. V was clipped by 2 bases and J by 3 bases, with 14 bases between them. In DNA form, the CDR3 reads TGCGCCAGCAGCCAACTGGGGGCTTATGACAATCAGCCCCAGCATTTT. This codes for CASSQLGAYDNQPQHF.

This chain joins TRBV4-3 and TRBJ2-3; D is uncertain. This CDR3 spans 15 amino acids. Germline loops: CDR1 LGHNA, CDR2 YSLEER. Trimming shortened V by 5 bases and J by 0 bases, and 12 bases separated the two germline ends. The CDR3 reads CASSIQSTSTDTQYF. Written as DNA, the CDR3 is TGCGCCAGCAGCATACAGAGCACTAGCACAGATACGCAGTATTTT.

The chain couples TRBV5-1 to TRBJ2-3; 8 positions match TRBD2. CDR1 is SGHRS, CDR2 YFSETQ, per germline. This CDR3 contains 16 residues. The trim removed 0 bases at V and 2 bases at J, leaving 5 bases unmatched. Written as DNA, the CDR3 is TGCGCCAGCAGCTTGGGAAATAGCGGGAACACAGATACGCAGTATTTT. It specifies CASSLGNSGNTDTQYF.

V gene TRBV4-1 combines with J gene TRBJ1-3; 8 bases line up with TRBD1. With V trimmed by 11 bases and J by 1 base, 7 bases remained unmatched. The CDR3 runs to 14 residues. CDR1 and CDR2 from the germline V gene are MGHRA and YSYEKL. CDR3 protein: CAAGGRGSGNTIYF. For the CDR3, the DNA is TGCGCCGCAGGGGGCAGGGGTTCTGGAAACACCATATATTTT.

The V and J genes are TRBV4-1 and TRBJ2-7; 8 bases align to TRBD1. Germline V gene sequence: CDR1 MGHRA, CDR2 YSYEKL. Trimming removed 1 base from V and 6 bases from J; junction bases left unmatched: 17. The CDR3 runs to 18 residues. The CDR3 reads CASSQGNRGDLNEGEQYF. The CDR3 DNA reads TGCGCCAGCAGCCAAGGCAACAGGGGGGATTTAAATGAGGGCGAGCAGTACTTC.

The J gene is TRBJ1-6, the V gene TRBV4-1, with TRBD1 as a possible D gene (6 bases). This CDR3 spans 14 amino acids. V was trimmed by 1 base and J by 7 bases, leaving 8 bases between them. Germline CDR1 MGHRA, CDR2 YSYEKL. CDR3 coding DNA: TGCGCCAGCAGCCAAGCCAGGGGAAATTCACCCCTCCACTTT. Residues: CASSQARGNSPLHF.

The CDR3 DNA sequence: TGTGCCAGCAGTTACTCCGGCGGGTCTACAGATACGCAGTATTTT. Translated: CASSYSGGSTDTQYF. The V gene is TRBV6-5, the J gene TRBJ2-3, with D perhaps TRBD2 (5 bases). The CDR3 is 15 residues long. Trimming took off 0 bases at V and 3 bases at J, with 10 bases between the two ends. The V gene's germline CDR1 is MNHEY and CDR2 SVGAGI.